This T cell receptor beta chain was sequenced in a study of blood T cell repertoires in COVID-19. The wider study: Specimens from acute and convalescent COVID-19 originated in the United States, Italy and Spain. The analysed material was cDNA or gDNA that came from T cells, B-cell-depleted T cells, or PBMCs.

In the study's own analysis: Reference gene primer amplification gave nucleated cell count estimates. The assay was immunoSEQ multiplex PCR, and TCRdb's table has in-frame clones only and misses some. V and J calls and clone size are copied from that table; D and trimming were computed from the DNA. The sample shows roughly 75,000 clones, more than 65% of them seen only once. Germline V gives CDR1 MNHEY, CDR2 SVGAGI. Trimming removed 6 bases at V and 1 base at J, with 9 bases between. The CDR3 spans 13 residues. The sample comprised peripheral blood. This sequence joins TRBV6-5 and TRBJ1-1; D is uncertain. The clonotype was recovered from a woman between 70 and 85 years old with acute or convalescent COVID-19. For the CDR3, the DNA is TGTGCCAGCAGCCAACTGAGGAACACTGAAGCTTTCTTT. Protein product: CASSQLRNTEAFF.